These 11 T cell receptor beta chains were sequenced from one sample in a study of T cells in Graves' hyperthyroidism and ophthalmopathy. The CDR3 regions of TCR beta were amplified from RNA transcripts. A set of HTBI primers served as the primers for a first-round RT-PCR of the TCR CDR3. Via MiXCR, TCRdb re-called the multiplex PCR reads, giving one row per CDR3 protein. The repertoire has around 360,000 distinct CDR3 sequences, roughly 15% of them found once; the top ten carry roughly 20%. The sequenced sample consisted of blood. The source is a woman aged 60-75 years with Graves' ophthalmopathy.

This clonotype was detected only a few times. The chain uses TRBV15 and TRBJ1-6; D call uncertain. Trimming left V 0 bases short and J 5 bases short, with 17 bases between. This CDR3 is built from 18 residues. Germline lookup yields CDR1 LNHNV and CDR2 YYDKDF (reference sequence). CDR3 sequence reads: CATSRDLWVNSDNSPLHF. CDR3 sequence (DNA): TGTGCCACCAGCAGAGACCTGTGGGTTAATTCCGATAATTCACCCCTCCACTTT.

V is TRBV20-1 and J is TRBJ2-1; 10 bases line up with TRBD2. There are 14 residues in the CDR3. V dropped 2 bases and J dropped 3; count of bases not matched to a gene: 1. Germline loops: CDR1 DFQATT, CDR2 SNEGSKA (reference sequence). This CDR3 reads CSARRLAGYNEQFF. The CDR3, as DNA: TGCAGTGCTAGACGACTAGCGGGCTACAATGAGCAGTTCTTC.

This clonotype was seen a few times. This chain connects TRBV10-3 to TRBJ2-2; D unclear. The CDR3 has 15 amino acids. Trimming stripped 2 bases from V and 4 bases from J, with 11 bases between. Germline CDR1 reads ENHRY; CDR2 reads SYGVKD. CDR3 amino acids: CAISERGIGTGELFF. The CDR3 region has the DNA TGTGCCATCAGTGAGCGCGGTATTGGCACCGGGGAGCTGTTTTTT.

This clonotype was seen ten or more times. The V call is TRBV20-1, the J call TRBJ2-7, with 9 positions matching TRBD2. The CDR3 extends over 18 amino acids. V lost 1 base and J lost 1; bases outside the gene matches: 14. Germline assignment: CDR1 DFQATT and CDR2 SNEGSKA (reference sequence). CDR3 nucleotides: TGCAGTGCTAGAGGGTTTGGGCGGGAGGGCCTGCGGTCCTACGAGCAGTACTTC. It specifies CSARGFGREGLRSYEQYF.

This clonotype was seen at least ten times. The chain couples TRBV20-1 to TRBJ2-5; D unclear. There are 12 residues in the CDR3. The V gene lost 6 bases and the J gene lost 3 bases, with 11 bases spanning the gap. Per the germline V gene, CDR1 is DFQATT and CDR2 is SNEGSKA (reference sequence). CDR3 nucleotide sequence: TGCAGTGCCCCCCCTGCGGAAGAGACCCAGTACTTC. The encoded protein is CSAPPAEETQYF.

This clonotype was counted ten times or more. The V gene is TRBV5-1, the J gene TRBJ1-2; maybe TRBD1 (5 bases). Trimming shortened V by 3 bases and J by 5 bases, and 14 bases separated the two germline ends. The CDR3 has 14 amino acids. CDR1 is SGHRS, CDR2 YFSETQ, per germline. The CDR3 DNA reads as TGCGCCAGCAGCTCGACCGGGACGGGGTATGGCTACACCTTC. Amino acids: CASSSTGTGYGYTF.

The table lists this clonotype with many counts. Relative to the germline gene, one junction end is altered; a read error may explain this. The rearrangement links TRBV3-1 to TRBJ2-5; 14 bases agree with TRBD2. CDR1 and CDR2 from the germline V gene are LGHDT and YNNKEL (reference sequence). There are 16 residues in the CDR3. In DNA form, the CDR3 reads TGTGCCAGCAACCAAGCGGGACTAGCGGGAGAAGGGGCCCAGTACTTC. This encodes CASNQAGLAGEGAQYF.

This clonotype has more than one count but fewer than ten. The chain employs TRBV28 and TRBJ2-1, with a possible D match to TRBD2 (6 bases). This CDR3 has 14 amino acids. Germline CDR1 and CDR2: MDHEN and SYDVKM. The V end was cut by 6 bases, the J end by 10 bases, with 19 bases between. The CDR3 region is CASSRTSRAEEQFF. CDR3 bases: TGTGCCAGCAGCCGTACTAGCCGGGCGGAAGAGCAGTTCTTC.

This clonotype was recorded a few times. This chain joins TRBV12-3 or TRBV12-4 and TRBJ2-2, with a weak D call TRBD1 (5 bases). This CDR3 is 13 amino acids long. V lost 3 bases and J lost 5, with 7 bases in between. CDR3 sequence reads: CASSFTGTGELFF. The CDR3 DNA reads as TGTGCCAGCAGTTTTACAGGAACCGGGGAGCTGTTTTTT.

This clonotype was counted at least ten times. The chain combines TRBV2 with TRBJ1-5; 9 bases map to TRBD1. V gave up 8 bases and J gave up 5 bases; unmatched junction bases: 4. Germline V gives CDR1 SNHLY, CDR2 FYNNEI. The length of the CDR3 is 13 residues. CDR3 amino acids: CASQGQGYQPQHF. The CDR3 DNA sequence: TGTGCCAGCCAAGGACAGGGGTATCAGCCCCAGCATTTT.

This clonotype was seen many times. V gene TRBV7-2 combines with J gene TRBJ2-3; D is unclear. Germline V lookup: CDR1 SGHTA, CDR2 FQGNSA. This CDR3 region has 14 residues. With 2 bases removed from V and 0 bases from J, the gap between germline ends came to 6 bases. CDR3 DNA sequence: TGTGCCAGCAGCTTATCCGCTAGCACAGATACGCAGTATTTT. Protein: CASSLSASTDTQYF.